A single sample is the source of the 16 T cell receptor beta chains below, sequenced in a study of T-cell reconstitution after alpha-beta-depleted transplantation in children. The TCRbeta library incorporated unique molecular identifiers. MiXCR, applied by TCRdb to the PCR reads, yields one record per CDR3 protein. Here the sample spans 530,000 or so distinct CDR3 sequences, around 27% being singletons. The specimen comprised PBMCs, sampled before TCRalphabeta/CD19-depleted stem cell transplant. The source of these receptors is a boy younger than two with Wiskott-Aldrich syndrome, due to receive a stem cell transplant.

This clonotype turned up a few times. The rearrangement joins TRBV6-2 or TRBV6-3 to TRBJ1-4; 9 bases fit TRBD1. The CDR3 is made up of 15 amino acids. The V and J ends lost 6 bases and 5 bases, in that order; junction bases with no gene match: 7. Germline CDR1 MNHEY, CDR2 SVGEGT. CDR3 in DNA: TGTGCCAGCAGCAATGTCGGGACAGGGAATGAAAAACTGTTTTTT. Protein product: CASSNVGTGNEKLFF.

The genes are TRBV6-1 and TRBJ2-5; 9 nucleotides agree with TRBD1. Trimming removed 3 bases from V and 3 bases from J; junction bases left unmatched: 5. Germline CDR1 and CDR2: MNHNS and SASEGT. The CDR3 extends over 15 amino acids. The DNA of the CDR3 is TGTGCCAGCAGTGACCCCTGGACAGGGGAAGAGACCCAGTACTTC. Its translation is CASSDPWTGEETQYF.

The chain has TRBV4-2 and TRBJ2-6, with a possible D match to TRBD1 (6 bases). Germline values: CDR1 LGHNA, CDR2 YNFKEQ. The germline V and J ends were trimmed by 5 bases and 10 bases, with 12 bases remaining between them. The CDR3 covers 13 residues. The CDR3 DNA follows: TGTGCCAGCAGCTCCCAGGGGCAGAACGTCCTGACTTTC. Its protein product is CASSSQGQNVLTF.

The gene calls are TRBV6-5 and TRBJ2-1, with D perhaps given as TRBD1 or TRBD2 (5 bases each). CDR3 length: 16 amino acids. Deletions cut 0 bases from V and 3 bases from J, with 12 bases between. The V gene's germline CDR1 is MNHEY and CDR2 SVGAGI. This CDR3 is CASSYSGELIYNEQFF. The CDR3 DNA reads TGTGCCAGCAGTTACTCGGGGGAGTTGATCTACAATGAGCAGTTCTTC.

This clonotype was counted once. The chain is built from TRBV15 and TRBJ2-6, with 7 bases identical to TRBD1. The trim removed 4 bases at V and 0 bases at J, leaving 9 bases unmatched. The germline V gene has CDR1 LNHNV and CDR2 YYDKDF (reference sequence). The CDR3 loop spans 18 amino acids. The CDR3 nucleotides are TGTGCCACCAGCATTGTAGGGGGCGACCTCTCTGGGGCCAACGTCCTGACTTTC. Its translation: CATSIVGGDLSGANVLTF.

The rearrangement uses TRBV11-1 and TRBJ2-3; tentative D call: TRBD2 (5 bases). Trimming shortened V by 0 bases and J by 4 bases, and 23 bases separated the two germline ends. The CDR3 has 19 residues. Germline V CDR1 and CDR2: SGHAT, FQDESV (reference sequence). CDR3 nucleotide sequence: TGTGCCAGCAGCTTAGCGGGTGGCGGGTTCATACTCATTCCAGATACGCAGTATTTT. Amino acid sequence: CASSLAGGGFILIPDTQYF. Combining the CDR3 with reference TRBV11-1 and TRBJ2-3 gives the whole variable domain EAEVAQSPRYKITEKSQAVAFWCDPISGHATLYWYRQILGQGPELLVQFQDESVVDDSQLPKDRFSAERLKGVDSTLKIQPAELGDSAMYLCASSLAGGGFILIPDTQYFGPGTRLTVL.

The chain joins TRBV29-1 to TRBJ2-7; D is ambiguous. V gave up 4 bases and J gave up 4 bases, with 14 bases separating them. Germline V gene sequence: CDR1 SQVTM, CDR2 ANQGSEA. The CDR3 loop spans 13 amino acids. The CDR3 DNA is TGCAGCGTTGTTACAGAGGCCAAGTACGAGCAGTACTTC. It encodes CSVVTEAKYEQYF.

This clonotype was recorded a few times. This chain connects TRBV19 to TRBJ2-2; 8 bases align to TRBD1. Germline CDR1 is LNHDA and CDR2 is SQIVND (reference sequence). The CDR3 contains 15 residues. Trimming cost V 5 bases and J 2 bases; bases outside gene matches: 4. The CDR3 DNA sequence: TGTGCCAGTAGTGTCACAGGGGGTAACACCGGGGAGCTGTTTTTT. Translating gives CASSVTGGNTGELFF.

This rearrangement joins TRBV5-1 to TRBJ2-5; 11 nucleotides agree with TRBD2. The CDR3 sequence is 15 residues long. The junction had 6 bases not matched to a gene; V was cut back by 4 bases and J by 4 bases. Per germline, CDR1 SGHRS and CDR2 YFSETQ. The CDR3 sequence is CASSGLGTSGETQYF. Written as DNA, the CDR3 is TGCGCCAGCAGCGGACTAGGGACTAGCGGAGAGACCCAGTACTTC.

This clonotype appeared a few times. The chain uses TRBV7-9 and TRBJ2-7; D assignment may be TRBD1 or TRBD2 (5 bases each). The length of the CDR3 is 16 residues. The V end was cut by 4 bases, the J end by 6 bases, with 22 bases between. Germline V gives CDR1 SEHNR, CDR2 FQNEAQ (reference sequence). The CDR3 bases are TGTGCCAGCAGCTCGGACATCTTCGGGGTGGGCACCGAGCAGTACTTC. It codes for CASSSDIFGVGTEQYF.

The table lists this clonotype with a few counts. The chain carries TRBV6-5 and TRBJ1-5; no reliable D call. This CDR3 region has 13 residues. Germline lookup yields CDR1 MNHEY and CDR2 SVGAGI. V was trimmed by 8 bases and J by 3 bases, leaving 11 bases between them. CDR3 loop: CASRDGFNQPQHF. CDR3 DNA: TGTGCCAGCCGAGACGGATTCAATCAGCCCCAGCATTTT.

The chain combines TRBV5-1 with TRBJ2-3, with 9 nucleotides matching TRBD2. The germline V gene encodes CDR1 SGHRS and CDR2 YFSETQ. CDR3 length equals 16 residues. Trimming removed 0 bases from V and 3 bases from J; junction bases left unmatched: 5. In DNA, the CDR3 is TGCGCCAGCAGCTTGGGCGGTAGCGGGAGAACAGATACGCAGTATTTT. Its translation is CASSLGGSGRTDTQYF.

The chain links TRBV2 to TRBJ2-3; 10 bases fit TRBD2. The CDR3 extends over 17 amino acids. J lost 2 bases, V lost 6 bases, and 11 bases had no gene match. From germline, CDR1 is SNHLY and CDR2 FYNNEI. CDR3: CASRPARLAGVTDTQYF. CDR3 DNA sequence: TGTGCCAGCAGGCCCGCTCGGCTAGCGGGAGTCACAGATACGCAGTATTTT.

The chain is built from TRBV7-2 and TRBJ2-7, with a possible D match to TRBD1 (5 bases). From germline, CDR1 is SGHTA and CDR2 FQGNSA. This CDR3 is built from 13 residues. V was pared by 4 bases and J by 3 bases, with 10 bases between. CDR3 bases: TGTGCCAGCAGCTCCAGGGCCCGCTACGAGCAGTACTTC. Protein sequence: CASSSRARYEQYF.

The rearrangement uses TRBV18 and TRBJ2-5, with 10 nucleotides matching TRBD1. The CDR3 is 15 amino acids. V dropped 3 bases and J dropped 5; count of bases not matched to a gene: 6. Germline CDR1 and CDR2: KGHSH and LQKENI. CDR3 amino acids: CASSPQTGGEETQYF. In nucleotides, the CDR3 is TGTGCCAGCTCACCTCAGACAGGGGGCGAGGAGACCCAGTACTTC.

This CDR3 is CATSRRDRAYNEQFF. The CDR3 nucleotides are TGCGCCACCTCACGGAGGGACAGGGCCTACAATGAGCAGTTCTTC. This chain links TRBV5-1 with TRBJ2-1; 9 nucleotides match TRBD1. CDR1 and CDR2 (germline): SGHRS, YFSETQ. CDR3 length: 15 amino acids. Germline trimming cut 9 bases from V and 2 bases from J; bases unmatched to any gene: 9.